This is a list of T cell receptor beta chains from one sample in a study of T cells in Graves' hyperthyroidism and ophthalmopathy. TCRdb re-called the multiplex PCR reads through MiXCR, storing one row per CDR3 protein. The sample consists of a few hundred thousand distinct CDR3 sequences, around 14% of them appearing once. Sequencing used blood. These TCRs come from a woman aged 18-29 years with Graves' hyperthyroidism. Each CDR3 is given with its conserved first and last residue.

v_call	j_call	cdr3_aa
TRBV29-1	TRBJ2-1	CSVDRMSSYNEQFF
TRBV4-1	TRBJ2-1	CASSQLDRGDEQFF
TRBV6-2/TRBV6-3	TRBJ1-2	CASSDTYGYTF
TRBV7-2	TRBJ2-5	CASSLLISWTVTETQYF
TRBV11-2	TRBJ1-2	CASSLETRRNYGYTF
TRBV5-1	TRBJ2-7	CASGKSGTDSYEQYF
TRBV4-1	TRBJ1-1	CASSQARGLDTEAFF
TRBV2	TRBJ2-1	CASSEVRASSYNEQFF
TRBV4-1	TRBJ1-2	CASSSRSNYGYTF
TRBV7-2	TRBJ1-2	CASSPQLSGTRLNYGYTF
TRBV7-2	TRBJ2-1	CASSLAEYNEQFF
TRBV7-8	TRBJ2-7	CASSLEGPSGGEQYF
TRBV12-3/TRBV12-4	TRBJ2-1	CASSWSGRENEQFF
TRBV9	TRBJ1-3	CASSSQGGLDTIYF
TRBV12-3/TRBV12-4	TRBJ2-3	CASSLGLAGVTGTDTQYF
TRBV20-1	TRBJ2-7	CRTGRLAGSGEQYF
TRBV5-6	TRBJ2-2	CARDRGRSGELFF
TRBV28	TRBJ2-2	CASTAYGGTGELFF
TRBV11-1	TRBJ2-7	CASSLSASGYEQYF
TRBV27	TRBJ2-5	CASSFTTGVRETQYF
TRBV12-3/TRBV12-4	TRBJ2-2	CASSLGAGYTGELFF
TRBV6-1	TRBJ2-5	CASSEDFRVEETQYF
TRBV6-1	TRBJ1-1	CASSQGTEAFF
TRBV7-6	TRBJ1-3	CASSDRGGNTIYF
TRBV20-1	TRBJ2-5	CSAPRETQYF
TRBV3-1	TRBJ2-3	CASSQEGKFTDTQYF
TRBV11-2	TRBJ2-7	CASSLEAGDYGEQYF
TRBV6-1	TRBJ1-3	CASGDRTSGNTIYF
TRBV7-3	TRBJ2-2	CASSLSTNTGELFF
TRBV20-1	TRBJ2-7	CSAGLGRGYEQYF
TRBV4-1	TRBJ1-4	CASAGTEDEKLFF
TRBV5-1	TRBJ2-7	CASSFPRGHEQYF
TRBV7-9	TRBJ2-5	CASSRWTSGVGVKETQYF
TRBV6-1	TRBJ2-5	CASTEAGGAGETQYF
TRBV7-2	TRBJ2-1	CASSPRKAAISYNEQFF
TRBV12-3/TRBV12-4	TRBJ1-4	CASSPPTQGLREKLFF
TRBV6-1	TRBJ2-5	CASSEDRTGGVETQYF
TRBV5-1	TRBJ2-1	CASSGDRVYNEQFF
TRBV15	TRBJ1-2	CATSRARGLGYGYTF
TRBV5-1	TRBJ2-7	CASSLAPGAQREEYF
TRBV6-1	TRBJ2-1	CASRAIAVSSYNEQFF
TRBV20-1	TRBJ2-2	CSARETGDTGELFF
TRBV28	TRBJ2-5	CASGARDTYYQETQYF
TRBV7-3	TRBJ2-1	CASSPRSGKAYNEQFF
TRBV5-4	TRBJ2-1	CASSGSGRALNEQFF
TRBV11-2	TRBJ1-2	CASSQFGTSIYGYTF
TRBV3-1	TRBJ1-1	CASSQEGGDTEAFF
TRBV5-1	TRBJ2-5	CASSLGTREIASGTQYF
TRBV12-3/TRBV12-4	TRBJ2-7	CASSLGTPTSYEQYF
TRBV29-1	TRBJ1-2	CSVMIQGKGYTF
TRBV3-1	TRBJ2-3	CASSPNLAGASDTQYF
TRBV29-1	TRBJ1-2	CSVEGRIYGYTF